The T cell receptor beta chain under discussion was sequenced for a study of shared clonotypes between healthy human individuals. The overall study: Three CD4 naive, three CD4 memory, two CD8 naive and one CD8 memory plate were used per donor.

Sequencing was performed with immunoSEQ multiplex PCR; in TCRdb, only in-frame clones are kept and a portion is missing. The table records about 1,500,000 clones, about 96% of them present only once. Concerning this clone itself: Its target is not known.

It was into CD45RA+ naive and CD45RA-negative memory subsets that the CD4+ cells were split. V lost 0 bases to trimming and J lost 6 bases, with 12 bases between them. Germline V gene sequence: CDR1 SEHNR, CDR2 FQNEAQ (reference sequence). The CDR3 has 15 amino acids. Study-level findings and limits: A generally larger estimated richness was seen in naive subsets than in memory subsets. Having only a few donors restricted how much genetic and exposure-history diversity was captured.

The V gene is TRBV7-9, the J gene TRBJ2-1, with a possible D match to TRBD2 (6 bases). The receptor was derived from a man younger than 40 in good health. Specimen: naive CD4+ T cells sorted from blood. The subset was: CD45RA+ positively selected. In nucleotides, the CDR3 is TGTGCCAGCAGCTTAGCTAGCGGCAGGCTCAATGAGCAGTTCTTC. Its protein product is CASSLASGRLNEQFF.